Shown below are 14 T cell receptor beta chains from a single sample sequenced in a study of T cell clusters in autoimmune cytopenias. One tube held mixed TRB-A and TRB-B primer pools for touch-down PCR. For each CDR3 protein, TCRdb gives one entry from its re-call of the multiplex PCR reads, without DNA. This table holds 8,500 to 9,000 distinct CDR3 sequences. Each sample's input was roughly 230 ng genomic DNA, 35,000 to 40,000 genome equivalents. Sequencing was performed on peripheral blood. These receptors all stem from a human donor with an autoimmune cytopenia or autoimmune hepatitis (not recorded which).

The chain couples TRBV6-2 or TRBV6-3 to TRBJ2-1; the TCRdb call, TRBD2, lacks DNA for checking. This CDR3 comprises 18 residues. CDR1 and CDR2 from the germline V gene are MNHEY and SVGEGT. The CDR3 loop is CASSRVKGLAGSYNEQFF.

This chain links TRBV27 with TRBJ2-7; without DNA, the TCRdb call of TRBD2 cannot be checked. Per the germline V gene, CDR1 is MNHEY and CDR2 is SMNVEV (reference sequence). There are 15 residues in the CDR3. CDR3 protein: CASKPGLAGVYEQYF.

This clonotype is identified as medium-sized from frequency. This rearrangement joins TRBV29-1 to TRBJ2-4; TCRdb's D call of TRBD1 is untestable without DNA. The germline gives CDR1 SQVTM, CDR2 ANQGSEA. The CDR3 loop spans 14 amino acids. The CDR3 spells CSVLKGTAKNIQYF.

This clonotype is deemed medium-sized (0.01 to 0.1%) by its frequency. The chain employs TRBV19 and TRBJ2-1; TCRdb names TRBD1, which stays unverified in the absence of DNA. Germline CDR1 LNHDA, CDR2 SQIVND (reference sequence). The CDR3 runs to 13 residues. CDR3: CASSMATGNEQFF.

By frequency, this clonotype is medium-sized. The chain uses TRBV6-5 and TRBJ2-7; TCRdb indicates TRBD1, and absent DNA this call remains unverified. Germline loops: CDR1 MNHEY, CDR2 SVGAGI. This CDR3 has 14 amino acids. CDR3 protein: CASSQKSGPFEQYF.

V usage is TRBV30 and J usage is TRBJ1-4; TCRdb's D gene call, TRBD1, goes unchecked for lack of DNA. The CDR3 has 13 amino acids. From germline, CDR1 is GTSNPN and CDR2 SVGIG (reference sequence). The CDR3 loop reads CACFDRGSEKLFF.

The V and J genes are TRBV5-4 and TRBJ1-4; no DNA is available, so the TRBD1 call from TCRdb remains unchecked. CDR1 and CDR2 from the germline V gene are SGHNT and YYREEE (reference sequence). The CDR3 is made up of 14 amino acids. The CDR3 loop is CASSLEVEGEKLFF. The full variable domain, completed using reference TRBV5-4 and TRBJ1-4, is ETGVTQSPTHLIKTRGQQVTLRCSSQSGHNTVSWYQQALGQGPQFIFQYYREEENGRGNFPPRFSGLQFPNYSSELNVNALELDDSALYLCASSLEVEGEKLFFGSGTQLSVL.

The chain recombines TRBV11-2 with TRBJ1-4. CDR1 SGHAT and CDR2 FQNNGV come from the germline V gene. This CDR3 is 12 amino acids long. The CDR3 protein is CASSHGGEKLFF.

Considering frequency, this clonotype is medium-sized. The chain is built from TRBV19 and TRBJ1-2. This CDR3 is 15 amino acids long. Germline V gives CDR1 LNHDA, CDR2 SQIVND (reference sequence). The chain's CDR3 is CASSIKREPRYGYTF. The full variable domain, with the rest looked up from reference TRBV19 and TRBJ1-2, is DGGITQSPKYLFRKEGQNVTLSCEQNLNHDAMYWYRQDPGQGLRLIYYSQIVNDFQKGDIAEGYSVSREKKESFPLTVTSAQKNPTAFYLCASSIKREPRYGYTFGSGTRLTVV.

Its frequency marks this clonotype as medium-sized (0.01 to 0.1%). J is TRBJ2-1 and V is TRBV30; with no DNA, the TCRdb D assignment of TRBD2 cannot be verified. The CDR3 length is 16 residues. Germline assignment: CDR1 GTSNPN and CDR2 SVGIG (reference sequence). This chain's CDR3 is CAWLNQRAYSYNEQFF.

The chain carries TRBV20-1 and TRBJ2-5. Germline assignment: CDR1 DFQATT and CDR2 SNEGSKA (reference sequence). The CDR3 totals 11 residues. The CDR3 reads CSAEQAETQYF.

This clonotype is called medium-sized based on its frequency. The CDR3 spells CASSLWRAHHEQFF. V is TRBV27 and J is TRBJ2-1; the D gene TCRdb calls, TRBD2, cannot be checked with no DNA. This CDR3 has 14 amino acids. Germline V gene data show CDR1 as MNHEY and CDR2 as SMNVEV (reference sequence).

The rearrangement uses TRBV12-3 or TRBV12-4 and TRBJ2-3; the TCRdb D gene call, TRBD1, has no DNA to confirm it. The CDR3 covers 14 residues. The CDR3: CASSLTGSTDTQYF.

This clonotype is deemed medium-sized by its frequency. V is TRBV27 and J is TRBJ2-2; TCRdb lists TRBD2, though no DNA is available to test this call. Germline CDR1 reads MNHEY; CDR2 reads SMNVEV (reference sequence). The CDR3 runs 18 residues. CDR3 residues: CASSQLAGGRRGTGELFF.